The source of this T cell receptor beta chain is a study of blood T cell repertoires in COVID-19. Study as a whole: Sample material is recorded as cDNA or gDNA derived from T cells, B-cell-depleted T cells, or PBMCs.

V gave up 5 bases and J gave up 0 bases; unmatched junction bases: 12. From germline, CDR1 is ENHRY and CDR2 SYGVKD. The CDR3 is 18 amino acids. Original handling: Amplification of reference gene primers was used by the study to estimate nucleated cell counts. Using immunoSEQ multiplex PCR, the repertoire was profiled, and TCRdb retains in-frame clones only, with some absent. From that table come the V and J calls and clone size; the DNA was used to work out D and trimming. This sample has some 150,000 clones; around 83% occur once, and the top ten carry more than 2%. The V gene is TRBV10-3, the J gene TRBJ1-5, with 8 bases that match TRBD1. This sequence originates from a human donor with acute or convalescent COVID-19. The donor label of this sample is uncertain. The sequencing input was peripheral blood. The CDR3 reads CAISPGTGQSLSNQPQHF. The CDR3 nucleotides read TGTGCCATCAGTCCCGGGACAGGACAATCCCTTAGCAATCAGCCCCAGCATTTT.